Sequencing of this T cell receptor (beta chain) was carried out in a study of cytomegalovirus exposure and HLA in healthy donors. Study-level points and caveats: Accounts indicate the classifier identified cytomegalovirus status with strong specificity and sensitivity. Previously analyzed data showed that most TCR beta V segments were productive at a frequency of about 87% or about 30%.

Healthy bone marrow donors made up the cohort. Germline assignment: CDR1 SGHRS and CDR2 YFSETQ. The V and J ends lost 0 bases and 2 bases respectively, with 11 bases between them. This CDR3 spans 15 amino acids. About this clone: The antigen is unknown.

PCR primers comprised 60 Vbeta and 13 Jbeta primers. Sequencing used immunoSEQ multiplex PCR; TCRdb keeps in-frame clones, though not all of them. The sample lists roughly 67,000 clones, roughly 73% occurring once. The TCR originated in a man aged 35 to 55 in good health and CMV-seronegative. Sample: PBMCs. The V and J genes are TRBV5-1 and TRBJ1-2; no reliable D call. Here the CDR3 DNA reads TGCGCCAGCAGCTTGGACAGATTGTTAAACTATGGCTACACCTTC. Protein: CASSLDRLLNYGYTF.